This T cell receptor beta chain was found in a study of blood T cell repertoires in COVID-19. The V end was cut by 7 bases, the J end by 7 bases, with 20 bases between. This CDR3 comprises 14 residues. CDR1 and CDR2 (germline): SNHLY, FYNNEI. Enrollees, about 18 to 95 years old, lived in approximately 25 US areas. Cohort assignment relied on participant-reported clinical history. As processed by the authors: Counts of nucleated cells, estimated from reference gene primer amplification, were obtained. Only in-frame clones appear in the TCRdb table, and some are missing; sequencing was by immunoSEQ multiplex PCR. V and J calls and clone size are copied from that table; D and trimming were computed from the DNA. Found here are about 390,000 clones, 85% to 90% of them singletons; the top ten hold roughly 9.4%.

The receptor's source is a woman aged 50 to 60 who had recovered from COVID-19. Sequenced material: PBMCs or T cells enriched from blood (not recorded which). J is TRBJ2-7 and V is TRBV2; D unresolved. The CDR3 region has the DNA TGTGCCAGCAAACTGAGGCTTTTAGTTTTGGAGCAGTACTTC. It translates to CASKLRLLVLEQYF. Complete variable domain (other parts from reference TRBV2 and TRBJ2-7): EPEVTQTPSHQVTQMGQEVILRCVPISNHLYFYWYRQILGQKVEFLVSFYNNEISEKSEIFDDQFSVERPDGSNFTLKIRSTKLEDSAMYFCASKLRLLVLEQYFGPGTRLTVT.